Shown below are 7 T cell receptor beta chains from a single sample sequenced in a study of blood T cell repertoires in COVID-19. Sequenced by immunoSEQ multiplex PCR; TCRdb stores in-frame clones only, minus some. This table has some 170,000 clones, approximately 85% appearing once. Sequencing was carried out using peripheral blood. The receptors originated from a man aged 55 to 69 with active or convalescent COVID-19.

The CDR3 protein is CASTPTSRNEQFF. The CDR3 DNA follows: TGTGCCAGCACCCCGACTAGTCGGAATGAGCAGTTCTTC. The rearrangement uses TRBV28 and TRBJ2-1, with a weak D call TRBD2 (6 bases). The CDR3 covers 13 residues. V was trimmed by 7 bases and J by 7 bases, leaving 14 bases between them. Germline CDR1 and CDR2: MDHEN and SYDVKM.

J is TRBJ2-7 and V is TRBV6-5; a possible D gene is TRBD1 (5 bases). CDR3 length equals 16 residues. Germline-derived CDR1 and CDR2 are MNHEY and SVGAGI. Trimming stripped 0 bases from V and 0 bases from J, with 12 bases between. CDR3 loop: CASSYSSRALSYEQYF. DNA for the CDR3: TGTGCCAGCAGTTACTCATCCAGGGCGCTCTCCTACGAGCAGTACTTC.

J is TRBJ2-7 and V is TRBV6-1; 10 nucleotides line up with TRBD1. CDR1 MNHNS and CDR2 SASEGT come from the germline V gene. The V gene end was trimmed by 2 bases and the J gene end by 7 bases; junction bases not matched to a gene: 11. CDR3 size: 16 residues. CDR3: CASSERGTGAYEEQYF. The CDR3 DNA sequence: TGTGCCAGCAGTGAACGAGGGACAGGGGCGTACGAGGAGCAGTACTTC.

V gene TRBV7-9 combines with J gene TRBJ1-5; 11 bases fit TRBD1. The CDR3 spans 16 residues. Trimming cost V 1 base and J 6 bases; bases outside gene matches: 5. Germline lookup yields CDR1 SEHNR and CDR2 FQNEAQ (reference sequence). The chain's CDR3 is CASSLGGQGAGQPQHF. CDR3 DNA: TGTGCCAGCAGCTTAGGCGGACAGGGGGCGGGTCAGCCCCAGCATTTT.

This rearrangement joins TRBV28 to TRBJ1-5, with a tentative D call TRBD1 (6 bases). Looked up from germline, CDR1 is MDHEN and CDR2 is SYDVKM. CDR3 length: 16 residues. V lost 5 bases to trimming and J lost 0 bases, with 14 bases between them. The CDR3 reads CASSTYTGYSNQPQHF. The DNA of the CDR3 is TGTGCCAGCAGTACGTACACAGGGTATAGCAATCAGCCCCAGCATTTT.

The V call is TRBV4-1, the J call TRBJ2-7; 7 bases agree with TRBD1. CDR1 is MGHRA and CDR2 is YSYEKL in the germline V gene. The CDR3 consists of 16 residues. J gave up 7 bases and V 1 base, and 13 bases lay outside the gene matches. CDR3 nucleotide sequence: TGCGCCAGCAGCCAAGCCGAGACAGGGTGGAATGGAGAGCAGTACTTC. It yields the protein CASSQAETGWNGEQYF.

This sequence joins TRBV11-2 and TRBJ1-1, with no clear D. The CDR3 contains 14 residues. The V end was cut by 4 bases, the J end by 2 bases, with 11 bases between. Per the germline V gene, CDR1 is SGHAT and CDR2 is FQNNGV. The CDR3 spells CASSYGLKNTEAFF. The CDR3 bases are TGTGCCAGCAGCTACGGACTTAAAAACACTGAAGCTTTCTTT.